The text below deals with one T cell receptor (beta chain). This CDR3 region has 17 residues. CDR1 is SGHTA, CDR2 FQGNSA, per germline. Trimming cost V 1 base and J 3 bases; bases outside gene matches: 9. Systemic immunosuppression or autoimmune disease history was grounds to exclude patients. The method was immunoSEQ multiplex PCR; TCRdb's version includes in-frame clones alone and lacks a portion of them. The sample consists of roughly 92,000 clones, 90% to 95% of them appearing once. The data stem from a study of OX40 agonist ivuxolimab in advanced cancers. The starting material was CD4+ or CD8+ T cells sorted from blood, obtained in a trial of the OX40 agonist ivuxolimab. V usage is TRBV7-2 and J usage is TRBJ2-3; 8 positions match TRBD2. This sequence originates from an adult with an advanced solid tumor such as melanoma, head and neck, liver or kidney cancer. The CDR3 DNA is TGTGCCAGCAGCTTAGGGCCGGGAGGGAGAGGGACAGATACGCAGTATTTT. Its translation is CASSLGPGGRGTDTQYF.